The present T cell receptor beta chain was sequenced within a study of T cell responses to AZD1222 COVID-19 vaccine (dated by TCRdb to the early 2020s). The study in broad terms: AZD1222 recipients whose second dose came at about 4 weeks and those whose second dose came at about 12 weeks were combined into one group, since spike-specific TCR depth and breadth did not differ between the two schedules. A total of around 240 trial participants underwent TCR sequencing, of whom 200 to 220 had received two doses of AZD1222 and 26 had received two doses of the MenACWY control vaccine. Enrollment into the trials was organized by age into subgroups of 18-55, 56-69 and 70-plus years, and those subgroups contained roughly 160, 29 and 62 TCR-sequenced participants, respectively. Overall study results and their limits: Because no samples from the day 14 peak response were available, repertoires could be characterized only after the peak T cell response. After two AZD1222 doses, both the breadth and the depth of spike-specific TCRs were significantly higher than at day 0 and than in MenACWY recipients. Participants were mostly white British, with more females than males. The authors suggested clonal diversity may have been underestimated. Vaccine-associated CD4 TCRs spanned the whole spike protein, with dominant responses in regions 160-218 and 743-854. Only six AZD1222 recipients were SARS-CoV-2 seropositive at baseline, limiting conclusions about previously exposed vaccinees. The 56-69-year group was small, and its depth increase did not reach significance, likely because of low power. Nearly half of unique spike-specific TCRs reportedly recognized epitopes outside regions mutated in the B.1.351 and B.1.1.7 variants.

The CDR3 regions of human TCRbeta chains were analyzed by immunosequencing. In the authors' own workflow: Repertoire TCRs were checked for matches against a reference library of SARS-CoV-2-specific TCRs that had been generated using the MIRA antigen-specificity platform. Breadth meant the fraction of unique TCRs that were SARS-CoV-2-associated, whereas depth meant the fraction of total T cells that were SARS-CoV-2-associated. Using the MIRA data, each spike-specific TCR was assigned both to the spike region to which the TCR was reactive and to a CD4 or CD8 class. Log10-transformed breadth and depth values were compared by one-way ANOVA with Sidak's multiple comparisons tests. TCRdb stores this immuneACCESS table with in-frame sequences only. Part of the clones is absent; in the studies checked, under half of the shortfall reflects unresolved V genes, and no reason is known for the rest. That table supplies the V and J calls and clone size; D and trimming were determined from the DNA. The sample table lists around 140,000 clones, around 90% of them with a count of one. 4% to 5.5% of the sample is in the top ten clones.

The CDR3, cysteine through phenylalanine, is 15 amino acids long. The read is trimmed to its CDR3 DNA, 45 bases read in frame from base 1. Relative to germline, V is missing 6 bases and J is missing 3 bases, with 0 bases of the junction outside any gene match. Looking up the germline V gene yields CDR1 SNHLY and CDR2 FYNNEI. Turning to this clone: This clone's antigen is unknown. Per-nucleotide qualities are absent, and no much larger clonotype sits a single base away.

This specimen's time point label, per the study, means: baseline before first vaccination. Vaccinee samples came from UK trials COV001 and COV002, including a single-blind randomized controlled phase 2/3 trial of AZD1222 (ChAdOx1 nCoV-19) in healthy adults. For TCRbeta chain sequencing, PBMC samples from trial participants were taken at day 0 and at day 28 after the second dose. The chain links TRBV2 with TRBJ2-2; 14 nucleotides in the junction match TRBD2. The TCR sequence derives from an adult in good health. The sequences come from peripheral blood, collected on day 0 of AZD1222 vaccination. The sequenced DNA: TGTGCCAGCAGGGGACTAGCGGGAGACACCGGGGAGCTGTTTTTT. The translation is CASRGLAGDTGELFF.